Below, 6 T cell receptor delta chains from the same sample are listed, as sequenced in a study of gamma-delta chains in newborns, infants, children. TCRdb re-called the reads using CATT. Among about 1,100 delta-chain clones listed, roughly 7.2% were seen once. The sequenced material came from blood. The receptors were sampled from a child who was a newborn, infant or young child, either healthy, febrile or measles-vaccinated (not recorded which).

This clone came up a few times. CDR3 in amino acids: CACASVLGAWDTRQMFF. CDR3 nucleotide sequence: TGTGCCTGTGCCTCGGTACTGGGGGCCTGGGACACCCGACAGATGTTTTTC. This sequence joins TRDV2 and TRDJ3, with TRDD3 identical over 8 bases. CDR3 length: 17 residues. Germline-derived CDR1 and CDR2 are GEAIGNYY and EKD. V trimming: 5 bases; J trimming: 2 bases; junction bases outside the gene matches: 7.

For this clone: A much larger clone differs from this one at a single base, so this may be a read error. The chain combines TRDV2 with TRDJ1, with D possibly TRDD3 on 5 matching bases. The CDR3 sequence is 15 residues long. V was clipped by 0 bases and J by 0 bases, with 10 bases between them. Per germline, CDR1 GEAIGNYY and CDR2 EKD. The DNA for the CDR3 is TGTGCCTGTGACACCATGGGGCCGTACACCGATAAACTCATCTTT. Its translation is CACDTMGPYTDKLIF.

In regard to this clone: A much larger clone lies one base from this, so it may be a read error. This chain joins TRDV2 and TRDJ2; 7 nucleotides align to TRDD3. The J gene, missing from TCRdb, was assigned here through DNA to germline matching. Germline V gives CDR1 GEAIGNYY, CDR2 EKD. Trimming cost V 0 bases and J 7 bases; bases outside gene matches: 16. The CDR3 sequence is 18 residues long. This chain's CDR3 is CACDTADWGRGRVAQLFF. In DNA, the CDR3 is TGTGCCTGTGACACCGCTGACTGGGGCCGGGGAAGGGTAGCACAACTCTTCTTT.

This clone has just a few counts. A far larger clone is just one base off, so this is likely a read error. The rearrangement links TRDV2 to TRDJ2; TRDD3 agrees at 12 bases. This CDR3 has 16 residues. Looked up from germline, CDR1 is GEAIGNYY and CDR2 is EKD. CDR3 region: CACDRLGDTLTVQLFF. CDR3 DNA: TGTGCCTGTGACCGACTGGGGGATACTTTGACAGTACAACTCTTCTTT.

Only a few counts were recorded for this clone. Possible read error: a much larger clone is one base away. This sample also contains other DNA sequences that code for the same CDR3. The V gene is TRDV2, the J gene TRDJ3, with 12 bases matching TRDD3. The CDR3 is made up of 20 amino acids. J was trimmed by 0 bases and V by 2 bases; bases with no gene match: 7. CDR1 is GEAIGNYY, CDR2 EKD, per germline. The CDR3 loop is CACDKVLGDTSSWDTRQMFF. The CDR3 DNA sequence: TGTGCCTGTGACAAGGTACTGGGGGATACCAGCTCCTGGGACACCCGACAGATGTTTTTC.

This clone is deemed medium-sized (0.01 to 0.1%). The same CDR3 is also encoded by other DNA sequences in this sample. The chain combines TRDV2 with TRDJ3; 10 positions match TRDD3. CDR3 length equals 20 residues. The trim removed 1 base at V and 2 bases at J, leaving 10 bases unmatched. Germline CDR1 and CDR2: GEAIGNYY and EKD. The DNA of the CDR3 is TGTGCCTGTGACACGGTTGTACTGGGGGATGGCACCTGGGACACCCGACAGATGTTTTTC. It translates to CACDTVVLGDGTWDTRQMFF.